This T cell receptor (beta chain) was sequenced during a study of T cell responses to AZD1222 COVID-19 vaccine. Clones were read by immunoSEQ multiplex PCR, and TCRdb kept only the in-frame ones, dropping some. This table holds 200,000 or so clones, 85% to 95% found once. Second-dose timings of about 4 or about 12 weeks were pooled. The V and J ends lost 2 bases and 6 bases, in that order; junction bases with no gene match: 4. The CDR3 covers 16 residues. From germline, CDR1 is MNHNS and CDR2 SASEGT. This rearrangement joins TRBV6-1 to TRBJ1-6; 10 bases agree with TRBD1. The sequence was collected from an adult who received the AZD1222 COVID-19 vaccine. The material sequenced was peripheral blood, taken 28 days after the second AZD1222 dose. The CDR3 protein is CASSELGQGFNSPLHF. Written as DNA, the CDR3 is TGTGCCAGCAGTGAACTGGGACAGGGGTTTAATTCACCCCTCCACTTT.